This T cell receptor beta chain derives from a study of T cell repertoires in cytomegalovirus infection (dated by TCRdb to 2018 to 2020). For the study in its entirety: Donor HLA type was relevant to the analysis, as public TCR beta signatures indicated carriage of CMV infection together with the matching HLA type.

TCRdb records Illumina HiSeq 1500 as the sequencer. TCRdb reprocessing: public reads trimmed at Q25 with fastp, clones called with MiXCR, in-frame beta chains kept. Each entry is one CDR3 protein sequence, shown with its most common DNA and genes. Present in this sample are more than 45,000 distinct CDR3 sequences, roughly 34% of which were seen just once. The ten largest clones take up nearly 70% of the sample. From its cysteine to its phenylalanine, the CDR3 spans 14 amino acids. The entry retains the CDR3 DNA only, 42 bases that are in frame from base 1. V loses 0 bases, J loses 4 bases, and the germline ends lie 10 bases apart. From a lookup of the germline V gene, CDR1 and CDR2 are SGHDT and YYEEEE. Overall study outcomes, separate from this receptor: The ex vivo response was dominated by HLA-C-restricted CMV-specific TCR beta clonotypes, which also provided the single most frequent clonotype in two of eight donors. In both this cohort and an independent cohort of under 450 donors, the cumulative frequency of public TCR beta family members distinguished carriers of CMV infection plus the relevant HLA type.

Concerning this clonotype itself: The specificity of this receptor is unknown. Base qualities are missing; no much larger clone stands one base away.

Sequencing input: PBMCs, sequenced either directly or after in vitro stimulation (not recorded which). The chain joins TRBV5-6 to TRBJ1-1; TRBD1 is perhaps the D gene, given 5 matching bases. The clonotype originates from a human donor in good health (CMV status not recorded). Some clones in this sample may be carry-over from other donors' samples. The sequence in DNA is TGTGCCAGCAGCTTGGCCGGGGGAGGCACTGAAGCTTTCTTT. This gives the protein CASSLAGGGTEAFF. Where the CDR3 stops, the reference TRBV5-6 and TRBJ1-1 genes take over; the full variable domain is DAGVTQSPTHLIKTRGQQVTLRCSPKSGHDTVSWYQQALGQGPQFIFQYYEEEERQRGNFPDRFSGHQFPNYSSELNVNALLLGDSALYLCASSLAGGGTEAFFGQGTRLTVV.